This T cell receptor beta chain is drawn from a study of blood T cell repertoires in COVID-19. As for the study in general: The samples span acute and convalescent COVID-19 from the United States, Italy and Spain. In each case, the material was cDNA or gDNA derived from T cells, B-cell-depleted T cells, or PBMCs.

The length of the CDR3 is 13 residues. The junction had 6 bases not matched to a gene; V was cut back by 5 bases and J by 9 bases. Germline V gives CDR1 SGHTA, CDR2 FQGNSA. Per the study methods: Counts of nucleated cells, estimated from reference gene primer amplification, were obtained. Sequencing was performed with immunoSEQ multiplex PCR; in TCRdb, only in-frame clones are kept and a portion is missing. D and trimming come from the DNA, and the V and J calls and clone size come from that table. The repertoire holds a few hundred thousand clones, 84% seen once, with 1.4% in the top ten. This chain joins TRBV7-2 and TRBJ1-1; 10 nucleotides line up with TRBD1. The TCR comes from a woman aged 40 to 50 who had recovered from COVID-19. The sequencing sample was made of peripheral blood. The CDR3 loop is CASSRTGQGQAFF. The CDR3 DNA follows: TGTGCCAGCAGCCGAACGGGACAGGGGCAAGCTTTCTTT.